Listed here are 16 T cell receptor beta chains from one sample, sequenced in a study of cytomegalovirus exposure and HLA in healthy donors. Vbeta (60) and Jbeta (13) primers were used in the PCR. Produced via immunoSEQ multiplex PCR; TCRdb's table is partial and in-frame only. The data contain 70,000 to 95,000 clones, roughly 60% of them singletons. The sample comprised PBMCs. These receptors were collected from a woman aged 25 to 45 in good health and CMV-seropositive.

This clone was seen once. The chain joins TRBV5-1 to TRBJ2-1; TRBD2 matches at 10 bases. This CDR3 is built from 16 residues. Germline-derived CDR1 and CDR2 are SGHRS and YFSETQ. J lost 6 bases, V lost 5 bases, and 11 bases had no gene match. In DNA form, the CDR3 reads TGCGCCAGCAGTAGAGCCCCAGCGGGGGGGTTCAATGAGCAGTTCTTC. Translation gives CASSRAPAGGFNEQFF. The full variable domain, rest sourced from reference TRBV5-1 and TRBJ2-1, is KAGVTQTPRYLIKTRGQQVTLSCSPISGHRSVSWYQQTPGQGLQFLFEYFSETQRNKGNFPGRFSGRQFSNSRSEMNVSTLELGDSALYLCASSRAPAGGFNEQFFGPGTRLTVL.

The genes are TRBV28 and TRBJ2-7, with D possibly TRBD2 on 7 matching bases. Germline CDR1 is MDHEN and CDR2 is SYDVKM. Deletions cut 5 bases from V and 2 bases from J, with 13 bases between. The CDR3 totals 14 residues. CDR3 sequence: CASSGGGGPYEQYF. CDR3 in DNA: TGTGCCAGCAGTGGGGGCGGGGGCCCCTACGAGCAGTACTTC.

Comments on this clone: Other DNA variants within this sample encode the same CDR3. The V gene is TRBV5-1, the J gene TRBJ1-1, with TRBD1 as a possible D gene (5 bases). V lost 5 bases and J lost 1, with 15 bases in between. The CDR3 totals 15 residues. Germline assignment: CDR1 SGHRS and CDR2 YFSETQ. The CDR3 DNA sequence: TGCGCCAGCAGTTTTCAACAGGTTCCGAACACTGAAGCTTTCTTT. Translation: CASSFQQVPNTEAFF.

The chain joins TRBV27 to TRBJ2-7; 8 bases are a match to TRBD2. Germline values: CDR1 MNHEY, CDR2 SMNVEV (reference sequence). The CDR3 has 15 residues. V was pared by 3 bases and J by 4 bases, with 8 bases of the junction left unmatched. For the CDR3, the DNA is TGTGCCAGCAGTTTTTCCAGCGGGGGTGTTTACGAGCAGTACTTC. Protein sequence: CASSFSSGGVYEQYF.

This clone was seen more than once but under ten times. The rearrangement uses TRBV28 and TRBJ1-1; a weak D match, TRBD1 (5 bases). V was trimmed by 10 bases and J by 0 bases, leaving 12 bases between them. CDR1 is MDHEN, CDR2 SYDVKM, per germline. This CDR3 is built from 13 residues. The CDR3 coding sequence is TGTGCCACGCGGACACATATGAACACTGAAGCTTTCTTT. Protein: CATRTHMNTEAFF.

This clone was counted once. This chain joins TRBV6-6 and TRBJ1-2, with D maybe TRBD1 (5 bases). Germline lookup yields CDR1 MNHNY and CDR2 SVGAGI (reference sequence). This CDR3 region has 14 residues. The V and J ends lost 2 bases and 6 bases respectively, with 13 bases between them. CDR3 DNA sequence: TGTGCCAGCAGTTACACCGAACGGGGGGATGGCTACACCTTC. Translated, it gives CASSYTERGDGYTF.

The genes are TRBV7-9 and TRBJ2-1, with 9 bases matching TRBD2. V shed 5 bases and J 8 bases; nucleotides not matched to a gene: 16. The germline V gene encodes CDR1 SEHNR and CDR2 FQNEAQ (reference sequence). This CDR3 is built from 17 residues. CDR3 sequence: CASSHIPAAGGLDEQFF. The CDR3 DNA reads TGTGCCAGCAGCCATATACCCGCTGCGGGGGGGCTGGATGAGCAGTTCTTC.

This clone has a single count. The chain joins TRBV2 to TRBJ1-5, with a possible D match to TRBD1 (6 bases). The V gene's germline CDR1 is SNHLY and CDR2 FYNNEI. V was pared by 6 bases and J by 1 base, with 19 bases between. The CDR3 runs to 17 residues. The CDR3 reads CASSQGGGIPSNQPQHF. The DNA of the CDR3 is TGTGCCAGCAGCCAAGGGGGGGGCATCCCAAGCAATCAGCCCCAGCATTTT.

This clone was seen more than once but under ten times. The rearrangement joins TRBV19 to TRBJ2-3; TRBD2 might be the D (6 bases). The CDR3 extends over 15 amino acids. The germline gives CDR1 LNHDA, CDR2 SQIVND (reference sequence). Trimming took 1 base from V and 2 from J, leaving 10 bases between them. CDR3 residues: CASSIGGAATDTQYF. CDR3 DNA sequence: TGTGCCAGTAGTATAGGCGGGGCGGCCACAGATACGCAGTATTTT.

This clone turned up a few times. The V call is TRBV7-6, the J call TRBJ1-5; D may be TRBD1 (6 bases). The CDR3 has 13 residues. V lost 11 bases and J 5 bases, leaving 16 bases between the germline ends. Germline CDR1 and CDR2: SGHVS and FNYEAQ. CDR3 DNA: TGTGCCTGCAACCGGGACACCGATCAGCCCCAGCATTTT. It is translated as CACNRDTDQPQHF. Supplemented by reference TRBV7-6 and TRBJ1-5, the full variable domain reads GAGVSQSPRYKVTKRGQDVALRCDPISGHVSLYWYRQALGQGPEFLTYFNYEAQQDKSGLPNDRFSAERPEGSISTLTIQRTEQRDSAMYRCACNRDTDQPQHFGDGTRLSIL.

This clone was seen once. The V call is TRBV6-1, the J call TRBJ2-2, with D perhaps matching TRBD2 (6 bases). The V gene's germline CDR1 is MNHNS and CDR2 SASEGT. The V and J ends lost 4 bases and 7 bases respectively, with 10 bases between them. The CDR3 has 13 amino acids. The CDR3 is CASSVSGLGELFF. For the CDR3, the DNA is TGTGCCAGCAGTGTTAGCGGTCTCGGGGAGCTGTTTTTT.

J is TRBJ2-7 and V is TRBV7-7; possible D gene TRBD1, 6 bases. Trimming removed 6 bases at V and 6 bases at J, with 15 bases between. This CDR3 has 13 residues. Germline CDR1 reads SSHAT; CDR2 reads FNYEAQ (reference sequence). The CDR3 nucleotides read TGTGCCAGCAGTCTCACCCTGACAGGCGAGCAGTACTTC. It encodes CASSLTLTGEQYF.

This clone showed up many times. The genes are TRBV2 and TRBJ2-3; D ambiguous. V was shortened by 5 bases and J by 5 bases, with 8 bases between the two germline ends. There are 12 residues in the CDR3. CDR1 and CDR2 from the germline V gene are SNHLY and FYNNEI. CDR3 sequence reads: CASSTARDTQYF. The CDR3 DNA is TGTGCCAGCAGTACCGCGCGAGATACGCAGTATTTT.

The chain carries TRBV5-1 and TRBJ1-6, with D perhaps matching TRBD1 (5 bases). This CDR3 comprises 14 residues. The ends were cut back, 4 bases at V and 7 bases at J, with 12 bases in the middle. Germline-derived CDR1 and CDR2 are SGHRS and YFSETQ. CDR3 DNA sequence: TGCGCCAGCAGCGCCATCTACAGGAATTCACCCCTCCACTTT. Amino acid sequence: CASSAIYRNSPLHF.

The V and J genes are TRBV28 and TRBJ1-3, with D unresolved. CDR1 is MDHEN, CDR2 SYDVKM, per germline. The CDR3 spans 17 residues. V was clipped by 5 bases and J by 4 bases, with 21 bases between them. The chain's CDR3 is CASSIPRPGKMGNTIYF. In DNA, the CDR3 is TGTGCCAGCAGTATCCCCCGTCCAGGAAAGATGGGAAACACCATATATTTT.

A few counts support this clone. The rearrangement uses TRBV2 and TRBJ1-1, with a weak D call TRBD1 (6 bases). With 7 bases removed from V and 2 bases from J, the gap between germline ends came to 14 bases. The CDR3 has 14 amino acids. Germline lookup yields CDR1 SNHLY and CDR2 FYNNEI. CDR3 sequence (DNA): TGTGCCAGCAATCTTGGACAGCCTAACACTGAAGCTTTCTTT. As protein: CASNLGQPNTEAFF.